This T cell receptor beta chain came from a study of blood T cell repertoires in COVID-19. Repertoires were generated with immunoSEQ multiplex PCR, while TCRdb's copy carries only in-frame clones and drops some. The sample yields under 350,000 clones, around 84% seen once. The CDR3 is made up of 13 amino acids. Germline V lookup: CDR1 KGHSH, CDR2 LQKENI. V was clipped by 2 bases and J by 8 bases, with 12 bases between them. The TCR sequence derives from a man aged 65 to 79 with acute or convalescent COVID-19. The chain employs TRBV18 and TRBJ1-2, with D perhaps TRBD1 (6 bases). The sample was peripheral blood. CDR3 sequence: CASSPRPGEGYTF. The CDR3 coding sequence is TGTGCCAGCTCACCAAGGCCAGGGGAAGGCTACACCTTC.